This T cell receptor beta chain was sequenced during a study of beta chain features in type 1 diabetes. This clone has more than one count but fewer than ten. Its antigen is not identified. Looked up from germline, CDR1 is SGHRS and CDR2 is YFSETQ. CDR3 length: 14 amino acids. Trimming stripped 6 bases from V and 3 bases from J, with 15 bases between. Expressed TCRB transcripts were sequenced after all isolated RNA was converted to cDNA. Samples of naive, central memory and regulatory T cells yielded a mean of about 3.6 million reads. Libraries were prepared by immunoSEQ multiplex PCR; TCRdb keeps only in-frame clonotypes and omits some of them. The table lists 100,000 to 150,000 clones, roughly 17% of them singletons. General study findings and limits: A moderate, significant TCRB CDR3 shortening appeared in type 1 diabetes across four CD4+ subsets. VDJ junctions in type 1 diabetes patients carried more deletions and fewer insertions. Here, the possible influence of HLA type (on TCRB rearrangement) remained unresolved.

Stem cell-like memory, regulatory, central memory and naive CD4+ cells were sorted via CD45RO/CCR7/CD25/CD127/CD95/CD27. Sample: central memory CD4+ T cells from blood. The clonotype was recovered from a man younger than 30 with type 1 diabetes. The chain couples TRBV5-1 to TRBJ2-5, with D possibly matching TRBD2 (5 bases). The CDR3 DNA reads TGCGCCAGCAAGTCCGGGGTCATGAAAGAGACCCAGTACTTC. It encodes CASKSGVMKETQYF.